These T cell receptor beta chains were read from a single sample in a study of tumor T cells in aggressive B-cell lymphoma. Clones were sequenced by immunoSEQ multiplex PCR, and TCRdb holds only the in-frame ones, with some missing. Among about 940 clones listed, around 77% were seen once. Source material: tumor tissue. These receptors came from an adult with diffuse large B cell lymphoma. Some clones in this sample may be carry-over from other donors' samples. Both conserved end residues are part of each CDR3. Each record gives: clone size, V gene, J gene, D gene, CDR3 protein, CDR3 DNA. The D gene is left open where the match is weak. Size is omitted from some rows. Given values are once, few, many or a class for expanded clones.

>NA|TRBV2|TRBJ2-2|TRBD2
CASSGLLGLAGSNTGELFF
TGTGCCAGCAGTGGCCTTTTGGGCCTAGCGGGCTCGAACACCGGGGAGCTGTTTTTT
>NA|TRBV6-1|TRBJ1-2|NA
CASRVDSNYGYTF
TGTGCCTCTCGAGTGGACTCTAACTATGGCTACACCTTC
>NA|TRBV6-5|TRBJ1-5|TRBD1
CASRRDRYSNQPQHF
TGTGCCAGCAGACGGGACAGGTATAGCAATCAGCCCCAGCATTTT
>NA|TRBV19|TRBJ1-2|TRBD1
CASSTTTGGYTF
TGTGCCAGTAGTACAACGACAGGGGGCTACACCTTC
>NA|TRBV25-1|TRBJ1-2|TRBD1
CASSDSGTGFGYTF
TGTGCCAGCAGTGACTCCGGGACAGGGTTCGGCTACACCTTC
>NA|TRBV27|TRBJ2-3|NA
CASSPWESTDTQYF
TGTGCCAGCAGCCCCTGGGAGAGCACAGATACGCAGTATTTT
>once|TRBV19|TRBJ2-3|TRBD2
CASSIDSSGGSDTQYF
TGTGCCAGTAGTATAGACTCTAGCGGGGGCTCAGATACGCAGTATTTT
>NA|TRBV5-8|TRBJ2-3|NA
CASSPEGGQSTDTQYF
TGTGCCAGCAGCCCGGAGGGGGGACAGAGCACAGATACGCAGTATTTT
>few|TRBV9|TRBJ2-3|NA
CASSVGWQGSTDTQYF
TGTGCCAGCAGCGTAGGCTGGCAGGGTAGCACAGATACGCAGTATTTT
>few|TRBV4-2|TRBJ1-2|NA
CASSYATGGDYGYTF
TGTGCCAGCAGCTATGCTACGGGGGGCGACTATGGCTACACCTTC
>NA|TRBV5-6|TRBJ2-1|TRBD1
CASSGTGQGAYNEQFF
TGTGCCAGCAGCGGAACGGGACAGGGGGCCTACAATGAGCAGTTCTTC
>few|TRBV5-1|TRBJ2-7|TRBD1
CASSLGQGFEQYF
TGCGCCAGCAGCTTGGGACAGGGCTTCGAGCAGTACTTC
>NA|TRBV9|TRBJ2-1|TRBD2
CASTTLAGGLIGVEQFF
TGTGCCAGCACCACCTTGGCGGGGGGGCTCATCGGCGTTGAGCAGTTCTTC
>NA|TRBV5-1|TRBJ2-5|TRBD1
CASSLATGGGGETQYF
TGCGCCAGTAGCTTGGCTACAGGGGGCGGAGGAGAGACCCAGTACTTC
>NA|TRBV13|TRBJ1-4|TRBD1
CASSSGTGTEKLFF
TGTGCCAGCAGCTCCGGGACAGGAACGGAAAAACTGTTTTTT
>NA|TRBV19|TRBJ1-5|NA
CASSIGKRANQPQHF
TGTGCCAGTAGTATCGGAAAGAGGGCCAATCAGCCCCAGCATTTT
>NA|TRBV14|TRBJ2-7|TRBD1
CASSQEGDRGHEQYF
TGTGCCAGCAGCCAAGAGGGGGACAGGGGCCACGAGCAGTACTTC
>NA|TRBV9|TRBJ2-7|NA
CASSDRDTSYEQYF
TGTGCCAGCAGCGACCGGGACACCTCCTACGAGCAGTACTTC
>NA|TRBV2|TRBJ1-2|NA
CASSGQVGVDGYTF
TGTGCCAGCAGTGGACAGGTTGGGGTTGATGGCTACACCTTC
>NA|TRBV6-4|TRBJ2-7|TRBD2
CARDTGLVYEQYF
TGTGCCAGAGACACCGGACTAGTCTACGAGCAGTACTTC
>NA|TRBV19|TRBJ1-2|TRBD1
CASIRQGYGYTF
TGTGCCAGTATTCGACAGGGCTATGGCTACACCTTC
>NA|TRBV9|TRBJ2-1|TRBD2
CASSVRGGWVEQFF
TGTGCCAGCAGCGTACGGGGGGGGTGGGTAGAGCAGTTCTTC
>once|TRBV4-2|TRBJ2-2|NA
CASSQEGMRTGELFF
TGTGCCAGCAGCCAAGAGGGTATGAGGACCGGGGAGCTGTTTTTT
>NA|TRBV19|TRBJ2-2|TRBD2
CASSFREGVGTGELFF
TGTGCCAGTAGTTTCCGGGAGGGGGTGGGCACCGGGGAGCTGTTTTTT
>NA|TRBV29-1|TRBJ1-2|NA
CSVVGLGSAANYGYTF
TGCAGCGTTGTAGGTTTAGGGAGTGCGGCTAACTATGGCTACACCTTC
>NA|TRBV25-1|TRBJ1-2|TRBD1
CASSDGTGINYGYTF
TGTGCCAGCAGTGACGGGACAGGGATTAACTATGGCTACACCTTC
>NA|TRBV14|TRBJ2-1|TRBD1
CASSPHRGLYNEQFF
TGTGCCAGCAGCCCCCACAGGGGGCTTTACAATGAGCAGTTCTTC
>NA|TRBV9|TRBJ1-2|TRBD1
CASSGTGVYGYTF
TGTGCCAGCAGCGGGACAGGGGTCTATGGCTACACCTTC
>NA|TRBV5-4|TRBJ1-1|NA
CASSLGQGIGEAFF
TGTGCCAGCAGCTTGGGGCAGGGGATTGGTGAAGCTTTCTTT
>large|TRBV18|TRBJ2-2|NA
CASSPRGTVGELFF
TGTGCCAGCTCACCAAGGGGTACGGTCGGGGAGCTGTTTTTT
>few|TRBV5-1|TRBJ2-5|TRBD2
CASSLGGLAAQETQYF
TGCGCCAGCAGCTTGGGGGGACTAGCCGCGCAAGAGACCCAGTACTTC
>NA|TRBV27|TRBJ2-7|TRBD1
CASSLGRGLYEQYF
TGTGCCAGCAGTTTGGGAAGGGGGCTCTACGAGCAGTACTTC
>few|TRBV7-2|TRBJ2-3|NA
CASSLDPRAARASTQYF
TGTGCCAGCAGCTTAGATCCCAGGGCGGCTCGGGCGAGTACGCAGTATTTT
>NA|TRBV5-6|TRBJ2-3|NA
CASTVGSTDTQYF
TGTGCCAGTACTGTGGGCAGCACAGATACGCAGTATTTT
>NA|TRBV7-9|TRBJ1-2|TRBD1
CASSLEGAEGYTF
TGTGCCAGCAGCTTAGAGGGGGCTGAAGGCTACACCTTC
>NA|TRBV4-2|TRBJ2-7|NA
CASSARPSYEQYF
TGTGCCAGCAGCGCGCGGCCCTCCTACGAGCAGTACTTC
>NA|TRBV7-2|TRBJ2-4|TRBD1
CASSPTGVAKNIQYF
TGTGCCAGCAGCCCGACAGGGGTTGCCAAAAACATTCAGTACTTC
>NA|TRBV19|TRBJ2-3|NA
CASSISPGTDTQYF
TGTGCCAGTAGTATTAGCCCCGGCACAGATACGCAGTATTTT
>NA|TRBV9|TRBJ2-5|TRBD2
CASSVSGTREETQYF
TGTGCCAGCAGCGTGTCCGGGACTAGGGAAGAGACCCAGTACTTC
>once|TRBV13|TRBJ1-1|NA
CASSLGPGVNTEAFF
TGTGCCAGCAGCTTAGGTCCAGGGGTGAACACTGAAGCTTTCTTT
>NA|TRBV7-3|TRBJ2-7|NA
CASSPAAGSSYEQYF
TGTGCCAGCAGCCCGGCCGCGGGGAGCTCCTACGAGCAGTACTTC
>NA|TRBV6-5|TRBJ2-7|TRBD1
CASSYRDRVYEQYF
TGTGCCAGCAGTTACCGGGACAGGGTCTACGAGCAGTACTTC
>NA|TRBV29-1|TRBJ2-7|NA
CSVRGPGLVDEQYF
TGCAGCGTGCGGGGCCCAGGGTTGGTCGACGAGCAGTACTTC
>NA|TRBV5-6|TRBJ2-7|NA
CASSSDMGYSYEQYF
TGTGCCAGCAGCTCCGACATGGGTTACTCCTACGAGCAGTACTTC
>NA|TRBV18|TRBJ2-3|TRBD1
CASSPRTGSTDTQYF
TGTGCCAGCTCACCACGGACAGGGAGCACAGATACGCAGTATTTT
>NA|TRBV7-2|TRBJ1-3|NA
CASSGSAGSGNTIYF
TGTGCCAGCAGCGGATCTGCAGGGTCCGGAAACACCATATATTTT
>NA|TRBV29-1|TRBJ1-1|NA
CSVEGRALNTEAFF
TGCAGCGTTGAGGGGAGGGCCCTGAACACTGAAGCTTTCTTT
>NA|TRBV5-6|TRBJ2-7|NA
CASSDKYYEQYF
TGTGCCAGCAGCGACAAATACTACGAGCAGTACTTC
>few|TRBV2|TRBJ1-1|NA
CASSELESNTEAFF
TGTGCCAGCAGTGAATTGGAGAGTAACACTGAAGCTTTCTTT
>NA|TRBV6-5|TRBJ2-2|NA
CASSYRTGELFF
TGTGCCAGCAGTTACCGCACCGGGGAGCTGTTTTTT
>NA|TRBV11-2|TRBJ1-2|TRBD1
CASSLNFMDRGHGYTF
TGTGCCAGCAGCTTAAATTTCATGGACAGGGGGCATGGCTACACCTTC
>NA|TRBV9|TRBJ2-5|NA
CASSLRGVAETQYF
TGTGCCAGCAGCCTCAGGGGCGTTGCAGAGACCCAGTACTTC
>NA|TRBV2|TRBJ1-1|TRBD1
CASTWTGAGTEAFF
TGTGCCAGCACTTGGACAGGGGCGGGGACTGAAGCTTTCTTT
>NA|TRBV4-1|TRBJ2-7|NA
CASSQESRRSSYEQYF
TGCGCCAGCAGCCAAGAATCCAGGAGGAGCTCCTACGAGCAGTACTTC
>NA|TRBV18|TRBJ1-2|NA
CASSDRGAGYGYTF
TGTGCCAGCTCGGATCGGGGGGCTGGCTATGGCTACACCTTC